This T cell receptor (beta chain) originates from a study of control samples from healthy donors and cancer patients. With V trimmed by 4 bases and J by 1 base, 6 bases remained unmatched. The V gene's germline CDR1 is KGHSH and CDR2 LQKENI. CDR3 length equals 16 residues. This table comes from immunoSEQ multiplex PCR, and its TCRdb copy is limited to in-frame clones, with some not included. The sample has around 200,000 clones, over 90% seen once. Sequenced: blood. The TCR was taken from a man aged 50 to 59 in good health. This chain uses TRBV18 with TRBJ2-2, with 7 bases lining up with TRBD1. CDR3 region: CASSQSGQRNTGELFF. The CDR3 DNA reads TGTGCCAGCTCACAATCGGGACAGCGGAACACCGGGGAGCTGTTTTTT.